The rows below give T cell receptor beta chains drawn from one sample of a study of blood T cells in healthy people across ages. TCRdb re-analysed the 5' RACE reads in MiXCR, keeping a single row per CDR3 protein. The sample lists fewer than 950,000 distinct CDR3 sequences, about 55% occurring once. Sequences were obtained from blood. These receptor sequences come from an elderly man in good health. The CDR3 runs from the conserved cysteine through the conserved F or W. The D gene is left open where the match is weak.

v_call: TRBV20-1; d_call: TRBD1; cdr3_aa: CSASLGTASSYNEQFF
v_call: TRBV2; d_call: .; cdr3_aa: CASRKNGGLIYEQYF
v_call: TRBV20-1; d_call: .; cdr3_aa: CSATDGRFGYTF
v_call: TRBV6-5; d_call: TRBD1; cdr3_aa: CASSYSGDRYNEQFF
v_call: TRBV20-1; d_call: .; cdr3_aa: CSALQGRKISGYTF
v_call: TRBV6-1; d_call: .; cdr3_aa: CDIFQATCPPTEGSYNEQFF
v_call: TRBV11-2; d_call: .; cdr3_aa: CASSRVRNVEQFF
v_call: TRBV12-3/TRBV12-4; d_call: TRBD2; cdr3_aa: CASSQTSGRRGETQYF
v_call: TRBV20-1; d_call: .; cdr3_aa: CSARERARAYEQYF
v_call: TRBV29-1; d_call: .; cdr3_aa: CSPRSRGYEQFF
v_call: TRBV24-1; d_call: .; cdr3_aa: CATSGSDSAMNTEAFF
v_call: TRBV28; d_call: .; cdr3_aa: CASSQDQGRPNQPQHF
v_call: TRBV7-6; d_call: .; cdr3_aa: CASSPTLAYEQYF
v_call: TRBV10-3; d_call: .; cdr3_aa: CAISGNQPQHF
v_call: TRBV24-1; d_call: .; cdr3_aa: CATSEGYEQYF
v_call: TRBV12-3/TRBV12-4; d_call: TRBD1; cdr3_aa: CASSLRQGRETQYF
v_call: TRBV20-1; d_call: .; cdr3_aa: CSARRTGTDTQYF
v_call: TRBV5-1; d_call: TRBD1; cdr3_aa: CASSRDREHRYAYF
v_call: TRBV20-1; d_call: .; cdr3_aa: CSARLRPDTRYF
v_call: TRBV7-8; d_call: TRBD2; cdr3_aa: CASSLSLAGGLRNNEQFF
v_call: TRBV18; d_call: .; cdr3_aa: CASSPDGIVTGYEQYF
v_call: TRBV7-2; d_call: .; cdr3_aa: CASSSDQGYNEQFF
v_call: TRBV28; d_call: .; cdr3_aa: CASSKDLNTEAFF
v_call: TRBV5-1; d_call: TRBD2; cdr3_aa: CASSSGLAHYEQYF
v_call: TRBV7-2; d_call: .; cdr3_aa: CASSSGGMNTEAFF
v_call: TRBV24-1; d_call: .; cdr3_aa: CATSEGANNQPQHF
v_call: TRBV10-3; d_call: TRBD2; cdr3_aa: CAISGPTSGNTYNEQFF
v_call: TRBV2; d_call: TRBD1; cdr3_aa: CASSEYRGVGDEQYF
v_call: TRBV20-1; d_call: TRBD2; cdr3_aa: CSARGPSGPYNELFF
v_call: TRBV20-1; d_call: .; cdr3_aa: CSARDRRGRPGAFF
v_call: TRBV7-2; d_call: .; cdr3_aa: CASAGRLNTEAFF
v_call: TRBV11-3; d_call: TRBD2; cdr3_aa: CASSFWDLASGRVASYEQYF
v_call: TRBV4-2; d_call: .; cdr3_aa: CASSLSSATNEKLFF
v_call: TRBV28; d_call: .; cdr3_aa: CASNAPGAGNEKLFF
v_call: TRBV7-8; d_call: TRBD1; cdr3_aa: CASSLADRGHRYAYF
v_call: TRBV12-5; d_call: .; cdr3_aa: CASGSAPGPSYEQYF
v_call: TRBV7-9; d_call: TRBD1; cdr3_aa: CASSPPGGVGQPQHF
v_call: TRBV27; d_call: TRBD1; cdr3_aa: CASSGDRVRPLHF
v_call: TRBV6-2/TRBV6-3; d_call: TRBD1; cdr3_aa: CASSNRQGAGNEQFF
v_call: TRBV4-2; d_call: TRBD1; cdr3_aa: CASSPREGAGNTEAFF
v_call: TRBV7-2; d_call: .; cdr3_aa: CASSSGFKQFF
v_call: TRBV24-1; d_call: .; cdr3_aa: CATSDYGNQPQHF
v_call: TRBV29-1; d_call: TRBD1; cdr3_aa: CSASQGGTDTQYF
v_call: TRBV9; d_call: .; cdr3_aa: CASSYGGGRETQYF
v_call: TRBV3-1; d_call: TRBD1; cdr3_aa: CASSLRDRGNGYTF
v_call: TRBV29-1; d_call: TRBD1; cdr3_aa: CSSGGAGMNTEAFF
v_call: TRBV5-1; d_call: TRBD2; cdr3_aa: CASSLGAGGPSNEQFF
v_call: TRBV3-1; d_call: .; cdr3_aa: CASSPGSGGRNTEAFF
v_call: TRBV7-2; d_call: .; cdr3_aa: CASSSEASVFYNEQFF
v_call: TRBV5-5; d_call: .; cdr3_aa: CASSVLAPGTQYF
v_call: TRBV3-1; d_call: TRBD1; cdr3_aa: CASRTTRGPGHRYAYF
v_call: TRBV11-2; d_call: TRBD1; cdr3_aa: CASSLGAWTGNGYTF
v_call: TRBV20-1; d_call: .; cdr3_aa: CSAREGTYEQYF